This is a list of T cell receptor beta chains from one sample in a study of blood T cell repertoires in COVID-19. Profiling relied on immunoSEQ multiplex PCR, and the TCRdb table lists in-frame clones only, not all of them. In the table there are roughly 140,000 clones, approximately 78% of which are singletons. Sequenced input: peripheral blood. These receptors were collected from a woman aged 80 or over with acute or convalescent COVID-19. Each CDR3 is given with its conserved first and last residue. D genes are given only for firm matches. Size is omitted from some rows. Given values are once, few, many or a class for expanded clones.

D: NA; V: TRBV7-2; J: TRBJ2-5; size: NA; CDR3: CASSQVGAPQETQYF; DNA: TGTGCCAGCAGTCAAGTGGGGGCCCCGCAAGAGACCCAGTACTTC
D: TRBD1; V: TRBV14; J: TRBJ1-2; size: few; CDR3: CASSHRQGWNYGYTF; DNA: TGTGCCAGCAGCCACAGACAGGGATGGAACTATGGCTACACCTTC
D: NA; V: TRBV21-1; J: TRBJ2-7; size: NA; CDR3: CASSKASRCQGGNEQYF; DNA: TGTGCCAGCAGCAAAGCTTCTCGTTGTCAGGGGGGAAACGAGCAGTACTTC
D: NA; V: TRBV2; J: TRBJ1-3; size: NA; CDR3: CASSDPFKNTIYF; DNA: TGTGCCAGCAGTGATCCTTTTAAAAACACCATATATTTT
D: NA; V: TRBV7-3; J: TRBJ1-1; size: NA; CDR3: CASSLRAGRNTEAFF; DNA: TGTGCCAGCAGCTTAAGGGCAGGTCGAAACACTGAAGCTTTCTTT
D: TRBD2; V: TRBV27; J: TRBJ2-1; size: NA; CDR3: CASSFWTSGRRYNEQFF; DNA: TGTGCCAGCAGTTTCTGGACTAGCGGGAGACGGTACAATGAGCAGTTCTTC
D: TRBD1; V: TRBV5-1; J: TRBJ1-3; size: NA; CDR3: CASSLSGTGATSGNTIYF; DNA: TGCGCCAGCAGCTTAAGCGGGACAGGGGCTACCTCTGGAAACACCATATATTTT
D: NA; V: TRBV6-5; J: TRBJ2-5; size: NA; CDR3: CASSYGTLQETQYF; DNA: TGTGCCAGCAGTTATGGGACATTACAAGAGACCCAGTACTTC
D: NA; V: TRBV5-1; J: TRBJ2-5; size: NA; CDR3: CASSLGGGRLPQETQYF; DNA: TGCGCCAGCAGCTTGGGGGGCGGCAGGCTACCCCAAGAGACCCAGTACTTC
D: NA; V: TRBV5-3; J: TRBJ1-1; size: NA; CDR3: CARSLAAGEGGLVNTEAFF; DNA: TGTGCCAGAAGCTTGGCGGCAGGGGAGGGGGGTTTGGTGAACACTGAAGCTTTCTTT
D: TRBD1; V: TRBV5-1; J: TRBJ1-6; size: NA; CDR3: CASSPYDRGGSPLHF; DNA: TGCGCCAGCAGCCCGTACGACAGGGGTGGCTCACCCCTCCACTTT
D: NA; V: TRBV12-3/TRBV12-4; J: TRBJ2-1; size: NA; CDR3: CASSLLAQNEQFF; DNA: TGTGCCAGCAGCCTTCTAGCTCAGAATGAGCAGTTCTTC
D: TRBD2; V: TRBV7-3; J: TRBJ2-3; size: NA; CDR3: CASSLLAGGHAQYF; DNA: TGTGCCAGCAGCTTATTAGCGGGGGGGCATGCGCAGTATTTT
D: TRBD1; V: TRBV3-1/TRBV3-2; J: TRBJ2-6; size: NA; CDR3: CASSRRDRALSGANVLTF; DNA: TGTGCCAGCAGCAGACGGGACAGGGCACTCTCTGGGGCCAACGTCCTGACTTTC
D: TRBD2; V: TRBV5-1; J: TRBJ2-1; size: NA; CDR3: CASSYGTRTRNEQFF; DNA: TGCGCCAGCAGCTACGGGACTAGGACGAGGAATGAGCAGTTCTTC
D: TRBD2; V: TRBV4-1; J: TRBJ2-3; size: NA; CDR3: CASSQPTSGGAAQYF; DNA: TGCGCCAGCAGCCAACCTACTAGCGGGGGGGCGGCGCAGTATTTT
D: NA; V: TRBV6-6; J: TRBJ1-6; size: NA; CDR3: CASSYSTVSNSPLHF; DNA: TGTGCCAGCAGTTACTCGACAGTGTCCAATTCACCCCTCCACTTT
D: NA; V: TRBV6-5; J: TRBJ1-6; size: NA; CDR3: CASSLGQFNSPLHF; DNA: TGTGCCAGCTCGCTGGGACAATTTAATTCACCCCTCCACTTT
D: NA; V: TRBV28; J: TRBJ2-6; size: NA; CDR3: CASSSPGGANVLTF; DNA: TGTGCCAGCAGCTCTCCGGGTGGGGCCAACGTCCTGACTTTC
D: TRBD2; V: TRBV27; J: TRBJ2-1; size: once; CDR3: CASSSPGLAGGREQFF; DNA: TGTGCCAGCAGTTCCCCGGGACTAGCGGGAGGTCGTGAGCAGTTCTTC
D: NA; V: TRBV6-5; J: TRBJ1-1; size: NA; CDR3: CAIGWGEVRGTEAFF; DNA: TGTGCCATCGGATGGGGGGAGGTTAGGGGCACTGAAGCTTTCTTT
D: NA; V: TRBV18; J: TRBJ2-2; size: NA; CDR3: CASSPPSVNYLTGELFF; DNA: TGTGCCAGCTCACCACCGTCGGTGAACTACTTAACCGGGGAGCTGTTTTTT
D: TRBD2; V: TRBV7-8; J: TRBJ2-7; size: NA; CDR3: CASSKGTSGRVYEQYF; DNA: TGTGCCAGCAGCAAAGGGACTAGCGGGAGGGTTTACGAGCAGTACTTC
D: TRBD2; V: TRBV5-1; J: TRBJ2-3; size: NA; CDR3: CASSTSGGGDTQYF; DNA: TGCGCCAGCAGCACTAGCGGGGGAGGAGATACGCAGTATTTT
D: TRBD2; V: TRBV7-2; J: TRBJ2-5; size: NA; CDR3: CASSLEASGGQETQYF; DNA: TGTGCCAGCAGCTTAGAGGCTAGCGGGGGCCAAGAGACCCAGTACTTC
D: NA; V: TRBV28; J: TRBJ1-4; size: NA; CDR3: CASGGEGEKLFF; DNA: TGTGCTTCGGGAGGGGAAGGTGAAAAACTGTTTTTT
D: NA; V: TRBV18; J: TRBJ1-6; size: few; CDR3: CASSPAESSYNSPLHF; DNA: TGTGCCAGCTCACCCGCGGAGAGCTCCTATAATTCACCCCTCCACTTT
D: NA; V: TRBV5-4; J: TRBJ1-1; size: NA; CDR3: CASSHDRRNTEAFF; DNA: TGTGCCAGCAGCCATGACAGGCGGAACACTGAAGCTTTCTTT
D: TRBD2; V: TRBV28; J: TRBJ2-4; size: NA; CDR3: CASRTPGLANIQYF; DNA: TGTGCCAGCAGGACTCCGGGACTAGCAAACATTCAGTACTTC
D: TRBD1; V: TRBV5-4; J: TRBJ2-3; size: NA; CDR3: CASSSDRGTQYF; DNA: TGTGCCAGCAGCTCTGACAGGGGTACGCAGTATTTT
D: NA; V: TRBV5-1; J: TRBJ1-4; size: NA; CDR3: CASSLGRQGIREKLFF; DNA: TGCGCCAGCAGCTTGGGGCGGCAGGGGATTCGAGAAAAACTGTTTTTT
D: TRBD1; V: TRBV7-4; J: TRBJ1-6; size: NA; CDR3: CASSFLGQGLYNSPLHF; DNA: TGTGCCAGCAGCTTCCTAGGACAGGGCCTCTATAATTCACCCCTCCACTTT
D: TRBD1; V: TRBV28; J: TRBJ1-3; size: NA; CDR3: CASRPQGADGNTIYF; DNA: TGTGCCAGCAGACCCCAGGGGGCTGACGGAAACACCATATATTTT
D: NA; V: TRBV7-8; J: TRBJ1-5; size: NA; CDR3: CASSNFYRGNQPQHF; DNA: TGTGCCAGCAGCAACTTTTACAGGGGCAATCAGCCCCAGCATTTT
D: TRBD1; V: TRBV6-6; J: TRBJ2-1; size: NA; CDR3: CASSYSNLQGYNEQFF; DNA: TGTGCCAGCAGTTACTCGAATTTACAGGGGTACAATGAGCAGTTCTTC
D: TRBD1; V: TRBV18; J: TRBJ1-2; size: NA; CDR3: CASSLDRDRGRGYTF; DNA: TGTGCCAGCTCCCTTGACCGGGACAGGGGTAGAGGCTACACCTTC
D: NA; V: TRBV9; J: TRBJ1-1; size: few; CDR3: CASSVASDTEAFF; DNA: TGTGCCAGCAGCGTAGCTAGTGACACTGAAGCTTTCTTT
D: TRBD2; V: TRBV7-9; J: TRBJ2-2; size: NA; CDR3: CASSLTSGSLTGELFF; DNA: TGTGCCAGCAGCTTAACTAGCGGGAGTTTGACCGGGGAGCTGTTTTTT
D: NA; V: TRBV28; J: TRBJ1-4; size: NA; CDR3: CASVKGGSGEKLFF; DNA: TGTGCCAGTGTCAAGGGAGGGTCCGGGGAAAAACTGTTTTTT
D: NA; V: TRBV9; J: TRBJ2-7; size: NA; CDR3: CASSVWGGPYEQYF; DNA: TGTGCCAGCAGCGTCTGGGGGGGGCCCTACGAGCAGTACTTC
D: TRBD1; V: TRBV7-2; J: TRBJ2-7; size: NA; CDR3: CASSTTLTGSEQYF; DNA: TGTGCCAGCAGCACCACTCTGACAGGGTCCGAGCAGTACTTC
D: TRBD1; V: TRBV4-1; J: TRBJ2-2; size: NA; CDR3: CASSHLTGGTGDVLFF; DNA: TGCGCCAGCAGCCATCTCACAGGGGGGACCGGGGATGTGCTGTTTTTT
D: TRBD2; V: TRBV24-1; J: TRBJ2-2; size: NA; CDR3: CATSLNAGLADSGELFF; DNA: TGTGCCACCAGTCTAAATGCGGGACTAGCCGATTCCGGGGAGCTGTTTTTT
D: TRBD2; V: TRBV9; J: TRBJ2-3; size: NA; CDR3: CASSPRLAGTDTQYF; DNA: TGTGCCAGCAGCCCACGACTAGCGGGGACAGATACGCAGTATTTT
D: TRBD1; V: TRBV2; J: TRBJ1-5; size: few; CDR3: CASNRDSNQPQHF; DNA: TGTGCCAGCAACCGGGACAGTAATCAGCCCCAGCATTTT
D: NA; V: TRBV2; J: TRBJ2-4; size: NA; CDR3: CASRSRGDIQYF; DNA: TGTGCCAGCAGAAGCAGGGGTGACATTCAGTACTTC
D: NA; V: TRBV19; J: TRBJ2-7; size: NA; CDR3: CASSVTDGPYEQYF; DNA: TGTGCCAGTAGTGTTACAGATGGGCCCTACGAGCAGTACTTC
D: NA; V: TRBV19; J: TRBJ1-5; size: NA; CDR3: CASSIDLWGRDNQPQHF; DNA: TGTGCCAGTAGTATAGATTTGTGGGGCAGGGACAATCAGCCCCAGCATTTT
D: NA; V: TRBV7-2; J: TRBJ2-1; size: NA; CDR3: CASSLAAGRTSYNEQFF; DNA: TGTGCCAGCAGCTTAGCCGCAGGGCGTACCTCCTACAATGAGCAGTTCTTC
D: TRBD2; V: TRBV10-3; J: TRBJ2-1; size: once; CDR3: CAISRLAGGPQSGEQFF; DNA: TGTGCCATCAGTCGACTAGCGGGAGGGCCCCAGTCGGGTGAGCAGTTCTTC
D: TRBD1; V: TRBV5-4; J: TRBJ1-6; size: NA; CDR3: CASSRGQYHLHF; DNA: TGTGCCAGCAGCAGGGGACAGTATCACCTCCACTTT
D: NA; V: TRBV3-1/TRBV3-2; J: TRBJ2-2; size: NA; CDR3: CASSMGLYTGELFF; DNA: TGTGCCAGCAGCATGGGACTTTACACCGGGGAGCTGTTTTTT
D: TRBD1; V: TRBV27; J: TRBJ1-6; size: NA; CDR3: CASSSTTGSSYNSPLHF; DNA: TGTGCCAGCAGTTCGACGACAGGGAGCTCCTATAATTCACCCCTCCACTTT
D: NA; V: TRBV11-2; J: TRBJ2-7; size: NA; CDR3: CASSFLGGSYEQYF; DNA: TGTGCCAGCAGCTTCCTAGGAGGGTCCTACGAGCAGTACTTC
D: NA; V: TRBV27; J: TRBJ2-1; size: NA; CDR3: CASSLLGAGYNEQFF; DNA: TGTGCCAGCAGTTTGTTGGGGGCGGGCTACAATGAGCAGTTCTTC
D: TRBD1; V: TRBV5-1; J: TRBJ2-5; size: few; CDR3: CASSQGQLKETQYF; DNA: TGCGCCAGCAGCCAGGGACAGTTAAAAGAGACCCAGTACTTC
D: NA; V: TRBV4-1; J: TRBJ2-7; size: once; CDR3: CASSPRGNAYEQYF; DNA: TGCGCCAGCAGCCCACGGGGTAACGCCTACGAGCAGTACTTC
D: TRBD1; V: TRBV12-3/TRBV12-4; J: TRBJ1-4; size: NA; CDR3: CASSRGTGLVFF; DNA: TGTGCCAGCAGCCGAGGGACAGGTCTTGTGTTTTTT
D: TRBD2; V: TRBV5-4; J: TRBJ2-5; size: NA; CDR3: CASSPPPSGGAGETQYF; DNA: TGTGCCAGCAGCCCGCCCCCCAGCGGGGGGGCGGGAGAGACCCAGTACTTC